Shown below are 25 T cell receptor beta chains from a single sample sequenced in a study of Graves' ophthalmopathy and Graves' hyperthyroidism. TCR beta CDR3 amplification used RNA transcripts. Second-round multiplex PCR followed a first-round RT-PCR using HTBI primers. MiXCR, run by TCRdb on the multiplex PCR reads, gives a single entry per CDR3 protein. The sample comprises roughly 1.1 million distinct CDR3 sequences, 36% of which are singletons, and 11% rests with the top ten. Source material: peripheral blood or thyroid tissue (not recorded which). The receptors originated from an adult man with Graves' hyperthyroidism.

The CDR3 DNA follows: TGCAGCGTTGGACAGGGAGACAATCAGCCCCAGCATTTT. Its protein is CSVGQGDNQPQHF. The rearrangement uses TRBV29-1 and TRBJ1-5; 7 positions match TRBD1. J was trimmed by 3 bases and V by 4 bases; bases with no gene match: 3. The CDR3 runs 13 residues. The germline CDR1 and CDR2 sequences are SQVTM and ANQGSEA.

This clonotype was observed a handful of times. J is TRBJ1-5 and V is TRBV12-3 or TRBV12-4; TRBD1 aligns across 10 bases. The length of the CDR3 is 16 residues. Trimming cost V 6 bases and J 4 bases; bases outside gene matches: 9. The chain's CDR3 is CASRLFGQGGNQPQHF. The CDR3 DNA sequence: TGTGCCAGCAGACTTTTTGGACAGGGGGGGAATCAGCCCCAGCATTTT.

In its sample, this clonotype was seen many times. CDR3 sequence reads: CASSDRLGRIQYEQYF. As DNA, the CDR3 is TGTGCCAGCAGTGATCGGCTAGGACGAATCCAGTACGAGCAGTACTTC. This chain joins TRBV2 and TRBJ2-7; D unclear. V was cut by 3 bases and J by 4 bases, with 19 bases left in between. CDR3 length: 16 residues. Germline CDR1 is SNHLY and CDR2 is FYNNEI.

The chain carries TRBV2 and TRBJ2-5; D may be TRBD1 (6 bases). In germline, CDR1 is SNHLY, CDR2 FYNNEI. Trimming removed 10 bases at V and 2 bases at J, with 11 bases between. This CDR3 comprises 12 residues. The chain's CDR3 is CATRTVQETQYF. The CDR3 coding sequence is TGTGCCACAAGGACAGTACAAGAGACCCAGTACTTC. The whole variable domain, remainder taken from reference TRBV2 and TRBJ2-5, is EPEVTQTPSHQVTQMGQEVILRCVPISNHLYFYWYRQILGQKVEFLVSFYNNEISEKSEIFDDQFSVERPDGSNFTLKIRSTKLEDSAMYFCATRTVQETQYFGPGTRLLVL.

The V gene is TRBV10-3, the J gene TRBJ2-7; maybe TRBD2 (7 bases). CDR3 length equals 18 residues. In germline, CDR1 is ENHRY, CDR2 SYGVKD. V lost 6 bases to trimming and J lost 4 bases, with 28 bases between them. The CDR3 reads CAIRAGAGPGGQKYEQYF. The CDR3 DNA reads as TGTGCCATCAGGGCGGGGGCGGGACCCGGCGGGCAAAAGTACGAGCAGTACTTC.

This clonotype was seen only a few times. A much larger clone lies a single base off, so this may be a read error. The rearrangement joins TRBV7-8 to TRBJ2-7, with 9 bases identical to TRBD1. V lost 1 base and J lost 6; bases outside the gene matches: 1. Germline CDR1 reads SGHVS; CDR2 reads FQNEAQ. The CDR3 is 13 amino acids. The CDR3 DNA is TGTGCCAGCAGCTTAGGGACAGGGGCCGAGCAGTACTTC. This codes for CASSLGTGAEQYF.

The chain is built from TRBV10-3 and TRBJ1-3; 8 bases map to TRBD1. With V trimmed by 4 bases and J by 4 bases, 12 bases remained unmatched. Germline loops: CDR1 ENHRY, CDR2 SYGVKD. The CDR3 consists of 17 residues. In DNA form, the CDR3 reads TGTGCCATCAGTGCCAGCAGCGGACAGGGTTCCGGAAACACCATATATTTT. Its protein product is CAISASSGQGSGNTIYF.

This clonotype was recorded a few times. The CDR3 sequence is CASSLGGTGTGGLETQYF. Written as DNA, the CDR3 is TGTGCCAGCAGCTTGGGGGGGACCGGGACAGGGGGTTTGGAGACCCAGTACTTC. V and J are TRBV5-4 and TRBJ2-5; 11 bases match TRBD1. J lost 5 bases, V lost 0 bases, and 12 bases had no gene match. The CDR3 totals 18 residues. The germline gives CDR1 SGHNT, CDR2 YYREEE (reference sequence).

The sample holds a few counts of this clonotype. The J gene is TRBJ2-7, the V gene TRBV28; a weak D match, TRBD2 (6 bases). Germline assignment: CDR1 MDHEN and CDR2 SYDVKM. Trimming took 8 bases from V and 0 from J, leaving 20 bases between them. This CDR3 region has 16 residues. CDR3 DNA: TGTGCCAGCCGAGCCCAAATCGTGGACTACTCCTACGAGCAGTACTTC. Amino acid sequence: CASRAQIVDYSYEQYF.

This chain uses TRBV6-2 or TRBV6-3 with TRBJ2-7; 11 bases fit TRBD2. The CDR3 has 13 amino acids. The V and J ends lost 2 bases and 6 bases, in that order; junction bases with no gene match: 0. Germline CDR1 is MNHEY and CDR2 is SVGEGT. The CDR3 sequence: CASSYLAGGEQYF. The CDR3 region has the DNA TGTGCCAGCAGTTACCTAGCGGGAGGCGAGCAGTACTTC.

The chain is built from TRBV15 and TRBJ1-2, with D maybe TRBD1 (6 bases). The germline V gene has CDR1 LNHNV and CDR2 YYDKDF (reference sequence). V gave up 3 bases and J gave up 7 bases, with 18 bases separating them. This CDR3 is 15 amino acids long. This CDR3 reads CATSRRQDSTLGYTF. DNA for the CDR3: TGTGCCACCAGCAGGCGACAGGACAGTACGCTTGGCTACACCTTC.

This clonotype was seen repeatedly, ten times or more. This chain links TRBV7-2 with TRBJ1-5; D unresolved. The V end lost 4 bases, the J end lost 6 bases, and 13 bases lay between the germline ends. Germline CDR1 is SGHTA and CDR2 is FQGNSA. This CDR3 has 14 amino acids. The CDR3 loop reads CASSYGEGGQPQHF. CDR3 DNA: TGTGCCAGCAGCTACGGGGAGGGTGGTCAGCCCCAGCATTTT.

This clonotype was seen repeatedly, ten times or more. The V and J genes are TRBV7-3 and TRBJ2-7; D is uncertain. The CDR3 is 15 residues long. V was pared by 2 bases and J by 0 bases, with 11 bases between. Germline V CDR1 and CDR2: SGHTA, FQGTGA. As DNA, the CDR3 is TGTGCCAGCAGCTTATTTGCAGGAATCTCCTACGAGCAGTACTTC. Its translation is CASSLFAGISYEQYF.

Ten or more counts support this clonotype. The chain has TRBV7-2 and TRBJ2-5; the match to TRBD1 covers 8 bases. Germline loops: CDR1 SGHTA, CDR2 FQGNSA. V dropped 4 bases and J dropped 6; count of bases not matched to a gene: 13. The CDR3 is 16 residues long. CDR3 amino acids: CASSSPQGARVKTQYF. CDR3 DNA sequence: TGTGCCAGCAGCTCCCCCCAGGGGGCCAGGGTGAAGACCCAGTACTTC. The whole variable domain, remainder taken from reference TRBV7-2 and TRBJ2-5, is GAGVSQSPSNKVTEKGKDVELRCDPISGHTALYWYRQSLGQGLEFLIYFQGNSAPDKSGLPSDRFSAERTGGSVSTLTIQRTQQEDSAVYLCASSSPQGARVKTQYFGPGTRLLVL.

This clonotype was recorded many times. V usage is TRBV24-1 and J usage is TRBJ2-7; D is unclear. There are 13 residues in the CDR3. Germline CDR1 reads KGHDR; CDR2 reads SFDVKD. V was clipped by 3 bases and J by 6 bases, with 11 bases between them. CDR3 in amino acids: CATSDPPGPEQYF. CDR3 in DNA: TGTGCCACCAGTGATCCTCCGGGCCCCGAGCAGTACTTC.

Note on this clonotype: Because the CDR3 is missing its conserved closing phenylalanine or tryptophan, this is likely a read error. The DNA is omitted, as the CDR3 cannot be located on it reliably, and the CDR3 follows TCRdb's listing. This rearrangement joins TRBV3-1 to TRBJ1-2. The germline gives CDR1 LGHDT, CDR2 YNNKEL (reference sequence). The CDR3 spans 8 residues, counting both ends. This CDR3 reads CASSFGAY.

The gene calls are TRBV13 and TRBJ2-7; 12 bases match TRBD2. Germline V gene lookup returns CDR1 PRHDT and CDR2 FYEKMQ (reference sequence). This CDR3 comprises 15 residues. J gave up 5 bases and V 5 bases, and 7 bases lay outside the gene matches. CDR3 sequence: CASSAPTSGRDEQYF. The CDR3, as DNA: TGTGCCAGCAGCGCCCCGACTAGCGGGAGAGACGAGCAGTACTTC.

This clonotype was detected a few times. CDR3 loop: CASSSGGYGNTIYF. The DNA of the CDR3 is TGTGCCAGCAGTTCAGGGGGCTATGGAAACACCATATATTTT. The chain recombines TRBV12-3 or TRBV12-4 with TRBJ1-3, with 8 bases fitting TRBD1. The ends lost 4 bases at V and 3 bases at J; junction bases unmatched: 2. CDR3 length equals 14 residues.

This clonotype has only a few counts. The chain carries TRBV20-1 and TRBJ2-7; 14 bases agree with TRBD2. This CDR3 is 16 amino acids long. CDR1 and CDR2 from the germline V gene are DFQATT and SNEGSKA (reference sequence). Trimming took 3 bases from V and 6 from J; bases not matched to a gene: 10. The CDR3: CSARPGLAGVASEQYF. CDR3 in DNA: TGCAGTGCTAGGCCGGGACTAGCGGGAGTAGCTTCCGAGCAGTACTTC.

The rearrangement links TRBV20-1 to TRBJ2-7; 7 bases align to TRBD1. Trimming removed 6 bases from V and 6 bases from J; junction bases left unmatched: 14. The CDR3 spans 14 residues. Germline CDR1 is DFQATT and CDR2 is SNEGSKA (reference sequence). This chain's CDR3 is CSAGSGTEPLEQYF. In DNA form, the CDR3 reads TGCAGTGCGGGATCCGGGACAGAACCTCTCGAGCAGTACTTC.

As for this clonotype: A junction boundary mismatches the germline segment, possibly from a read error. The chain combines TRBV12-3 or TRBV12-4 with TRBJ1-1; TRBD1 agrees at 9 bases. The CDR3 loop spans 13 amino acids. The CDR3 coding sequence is TGTGCCAGCAGTACCCTCCGGACAGGGGAGGCTCTCTTT. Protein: CASSTLRTGEALF.

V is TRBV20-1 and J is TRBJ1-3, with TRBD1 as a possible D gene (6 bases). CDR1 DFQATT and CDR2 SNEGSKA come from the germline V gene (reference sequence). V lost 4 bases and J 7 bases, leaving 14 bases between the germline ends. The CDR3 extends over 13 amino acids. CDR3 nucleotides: TGCAGTGCTAATCCCGGGACAAGGAACACCATATATTTT. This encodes CSANPGTRNTIYF.

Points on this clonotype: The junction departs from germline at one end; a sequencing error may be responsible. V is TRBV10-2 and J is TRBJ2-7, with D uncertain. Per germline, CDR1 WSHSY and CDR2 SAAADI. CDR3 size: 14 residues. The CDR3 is CAGSYSTGPYEQYF. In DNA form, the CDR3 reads TGTGCCGGCAGTTACTCCACGGGTCCCTACGAGCAGTACTTC.

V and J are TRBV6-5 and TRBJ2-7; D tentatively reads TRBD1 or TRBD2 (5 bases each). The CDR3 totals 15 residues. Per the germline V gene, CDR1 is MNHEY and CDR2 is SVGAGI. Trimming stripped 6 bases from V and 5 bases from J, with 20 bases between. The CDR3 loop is CASSPRRGSGNEQYF. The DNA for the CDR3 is TGTGCCAGCAGCCCACGACGGGGCTCGGGAAACGAGCAGTACTTC.

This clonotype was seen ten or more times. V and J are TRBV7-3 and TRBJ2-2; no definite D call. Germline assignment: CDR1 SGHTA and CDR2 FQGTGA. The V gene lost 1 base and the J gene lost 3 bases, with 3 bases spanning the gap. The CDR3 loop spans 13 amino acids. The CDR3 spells CASSLMHTGELFF. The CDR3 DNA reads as TGTGCCAGCAGCTTAATGCACACCGGGGAGCTGTTTTTT.